Following are 13 T cell receptor beta chains from one sample sequenced in a study of CD8 T cells in Susac syndrome. Reverse transcription of 0.5 to 1 ug RNA was performed with random hexamers. TCRdb re-derived calls from the immunoSEQ multiplex PCR reads in MiXCR, one entry per CDR3 protein. Among under 350,000 distinct CDR3 sequences, approximately 90% were seen once, and the ten largest hold roughly 0.07%. The sequenced sample consisted of CD4+ T cells from PBMCs. These receptors all stem from a human donor with multiple sclerosis.

J is TRBJ2-2 and V is TRBV12-2; no check of the table's D call, TRBD1, against the DNA was made. TRBV12-2 is recorded as a pseudogene. The CDR3 runs 20 residues. CDR3 protein: CASRHPGALHVLANTGELFF. CDR3 DNA sequence: TGTGCAAGTCGCCACCCCGGCGCGCTCCACGTACTCGCGAACACCGGGGAGCTGTTTTTT.

The chain has TRBV30 and TRBJ2-1, with D unresolved. CDR1 and CDR2 (germline): GTSNPN, SVGIG (reference sequence). There are 13 residues in the CDR3. Trimming left V 1 base short and J 0 bases short, with 4 bases between. CDR3 amino acids: CAWSGSSYNEQFF. The CDR3 DNA sequence: TGTGCCTGGAGTGGCAGCTCCTACAATGAGCAGTTCTTC.

J is TRBJ1-1 and V is TRBV20-1; weak D call: TRBD1 (6 bases). Germline CDR1 is DFQATT and CDR2 is SNEGSKA (reference sequence). Trimming took 0 bases from V and 4 from J, leaving 12 bases between them. The CDR3 is 14 amino acids. CDR3 in amino acids: CSARDLGTTTEAFF. CDR3 nucleotide sequence: TGCAGTGCTAGAGATCTAGGGACAACCACTGAAGCTTTCTTT.

The chain combines TRBV9 with TRBJ1-1; D remains unclear. CDR1 and CDR2 (germline): SGDLS, YYNGEE. The CDR3 totals 13 residues. Trimming shortened V by 4 bases and J by 5 bases, and 12 bases separated the two germline ends. The CDR3 sequence: CASSPRTRTEAFF. In DNA, the CDR3 is TGTGCCAGCAGCCCCAGGACTAGGACTGAAGCTTTCTTT.

This clonotype was counted between two and nine times. Written as DNA, the CDR3 is TGTGCCAGCAGTTTAAGGGGTGCGGAGACCCAGTACTTC. Its translation: CASSLRGAETQYF. The chain joins TRBV27 to TRBJ2-5; possible D gene TRBD1, 5 bases. The CDR3 runs 13 residues. Germline V gene lookup returns CDR1 MNHEY and CDR2 SMNVEV (reference sequence). V was cut by 2 bases and J by 5 bases, with 9 bases left in between.

The chain recombines TRBV6-2 or TRBV6-3 with TRBJ2-3; 9 bases agree with TRBD2. The CDR3 extends over 20 amino acids. V gave up 6 bases and J gave up 3 bases; unmatched junction bases: 22. Germline CDR1 and CDR2: MNHEY and SVGEGT. CDR3 sequence reads: CASSPQPRGIAGVRTDTQYF. In DNA form, the CDR3 reads TGTGCCAGCAGCCCCCAACCGAGGGGGATAGCGGGAGTACGGACAGATACGCAGTATTTT.

This chain connects TRBV28 to TRBJ1-1, with 7 bases fitting TRBD1. The CDR3 covers 13 residues. The germline V gene encodes CDR1 MDHEN and CDR2 SYDVKM. V lost 8 bases, J lost 0 bases, and 3 bases stayed unmatched. CDR3 protein: CASLGQVNTEAFF. DNA of the CDR3: TGTGCCAGCCTCGGACAGGTGAACACTGAAGCTTTCTTT.

V gene TRBV24-1 combines with J gene TRBJ1-2; unclear D gene. The length of the CDR3 is 14 residues. V was clipped by 4 bases and J by 1 base, with 9 bases between them. The V gene's germline CDR1 is KGHDR and CDR2 SFDVKD. CDR3 region: CATSDPTSNYGYTF. Written as DNA, the CDR3 is TGTGCCACCAGTGACCCAACGAGTAACTATGGCTACACCTTC.

This chain joins TRBV4-1 and TRBJ2-7; 8 bases are a match to TRBD1. CDR3 length: 14 amino acids. Germline CDR1 reads MGHRA; CDR2 reads YSYEKL. With 5 bases clipped from V and 4 bases from J, the junction kept 7 bases outside the gene matches. The CDR3 protein is CASSAGQGGYEQYF. The DNA of the CDR3 is TGCGCCAGCAGCGCCGGACAGGGCGGGTACGAGCAGTACTTC.

This clonotype was observed once. CDR3 DNA: TGTGCCAGCATTGGGGGTTTACTTTTTGGCTACACCTTC. It translates to CASIGGLLFGYTF. V usage is TRBV2 and J usage is TRBJ1-2, with D maybe TRBD1 (5 bases). Germline assignment: CDR1 SNHLY and CDR2 FYNNEI. The ends were cut back, 7 bases at V and 7 bases at J, with 16 bases in the middle. The CDR3 spans 13 residues.

The J gene is TRBJ2-3, the V gene TRBV6-5, with 8 bases identical to TRBD2. After removal of 4 bases from V and 6 bases from J, the junction contained 15 bases not matched to a gene. The CDR3 covers 17 residues. Germline assignment: CDR1 MNHEY and CDR2 SVGAGI. CDR3 DNA: TGTGCCAGCAGTTCTCCACGGGAGGGGGAAGGGCTGGATACGCAGTATTTT. It is translated as CASSSPREGEGLDTQYF.

This chain uses TRBV2 with TRBJ2-3; 9 bases are shared with TRBD2. The ends lost 3 bases at V and 4 bases at J; junction bases unmatched: 8. This CDR3 region has 16 residues. Per the germline V gene, CDR1 is SNHLY and CDR2 is FYNNEI. Here the CDR3 DNA reads TGTGCCAGCAGTGATCATGGCGGGAGGGCGGCAGATACGCAGTATTTT. It is translated as CASSDHGGRAADTQYF. The full variable domain, in which reference TRBV2 and TRBJ2-3 provide the parts outside the CDR3, is EPEVTQTPSHQVTQMGQEVILRCVPISNHLYFYWYRQILGQKVEFLVSFYNNEISEKSEIFDDQFSVERPDGSNFTLKIRSTKLEDSAMYFCASSDHGGRAADTQYFGPGTRLTVL.

This chain joins TRBV5-1 and TRBJ2-2; 7 bases are shared with TRBD1. The CDR3 extends over 15 amino acids. V lost 1 base and J lost 2; bases outside the gene matches: 2. Germline CDR1 and CDR2: SGHRS and YFSETQ. The CDR3: CASSLTGDNTGELFF. For the CDR3, the DNA is TGCGCCAGCAGCTTGACAGGGGACAACACCGGGGAGCTGTTTTTT.